The 2 T cell receptor beta chains below come from one sample, sequenced in a study of cytomegalovirus exposure and HLA in healthy donors. A multiplex PCR was run with 60 Vbeta primers and 13 Jbeta primers. Repertoires were generated with immunoSEQ multiplex PCR, while TCRdb's copy carries only in-frame clones and drops some. Counted here are about 150,000 clones, around 80% occurring once; the ten biggest clones make up roughly 4%. The sample comprised PBMCs. The receptors come from a woman in her thirties or forties in good health and CMV-seronegative.

V gene TRBV12-5 combines with J gene TRBJ2-7; 10 nucleotides align to TRBD2. Per germline, CDR1 LGHNT and CDR2 FRNRAP. This CDR3 contains 18 residues. Trimming cost V 0 bases and J 3 bases; bases outside gene matches: 11. The CDR3 DNA follows: TGTGCTAGTGGTTTGGTACTAGCGGGGTGGATCTCGGGCTACGAGCAGTACTTC. It translates to CASGLVLAGWISGYEQYF.

The chain couples TRBV6-4 to TRBJ2-3; the match to TRBD1 covers 9 bases. CDR1 and CDR2 (germline): MRHNA, SNTAGT. After removal of 5 bases from V and 1 base from J, the junction contained 1 base not matched to a gene. CDR3 length equals 14 residues. CDR3 nucleotides: TGTGCCAGCAGTAGGACAGGGGGCACAGATACGCAGTATTTT. It specifies CASSRTGGTDTQYF.